Shown below are 24 T cell receptor beta chains from a single sample sequenced in a study of blood T cell repertoires in COVID-19. Clones were sequenced by immunoSEQ multiplex PCR, and TCRdb holds only the in-frame ones, with some missing. The sample carries roughly 53,000 clones, roughly 80% recorded once. The sample consisted of peripheral blood. All receptors derive from a man in his fifties with acute or convalescent COVID-19.

This chain uses TRBV19 with TRBJ2-1; 13 bases agree with TRBD2. After removal of 6 bases from V and 0 bases from J, the junction contained 5 bases not matched to a gene. The CDR3 totals 17 residues. Germline V lookup: CDR1 LNHDA, CDR2 SQIVND (reference sequence). CDR3 DNA sequence: TGTGCCAGTAGGGGACTAGCGGGAATTACCTCCTACAATGAGCAGTTCTTC. Encoded protein: CASRGLAGITSYNEQFF.

The chain employs TRBV11-3 and TRBJ2-3, with D perhaps TRBD2 (6 bases). V gave up 1 base and J gave up 3 bases, with 14 bases separating them. Per the germline V gene, CDR1 is SGHNT and CDR2 is YENEEA. The CDR3 length is 16 residues. The DNA of the CDR3 is TGTGCCAGCAGCTTAGGTAGCCAGGCGGGGACAGATACGCAGTATTTT. Protein sequence: CASSLGSQAGTDTQYF.

V and J are TRBV28 and TRBJ2-7; 8 bases line up with TRBD1. The length of the CDR3 is 14 residues. From germline, CDR1 is MDHEN and CDR2 SYDVKM. With V trimmed by 8 bases and J by 4 bases, 10 bases remained unmatched. CDR3 bases: TGTGCCAGCCGTGGTTGGACAGGGTCTTACGAGCAGTACTTC. Protein product: CASRGWTGSYEQYF.

The V and J genes are TRBV5-4 and TRBJ2-2, with 10 bases fitting TRBD2. The CDR3 is made up of 15 amino acids. V was clipped by 3 bases and J by 6 bases; unmatched bases: 5. Germline assignment: CDR1 SGHNT and CDR2 YYREEE (reference sequence). CDR3 sequence (DNA): TGTGCCAGCAGCTACAGCGGGGGGGCAGCCGGGGAGCTGTTTTTT. It codes for CASSYSGGAAGELFF.

V is TRBV11-2 and J is TRBJ2-1; D gene uncertain. Germline values: CDR1 SGHAT, CDR2 FQNNGV. Trimming left V 4 bases short and J 8 bases short, with 9 bases between. CDR3 length: 12 amino acids. This CDR3 is CASSSPEDEQFF. CDR3 bases: TGTGCCAGCAGCTCGCCCGAGGATGAGCAGTTCTTC.

V gene TRBV5-1 combines with J gene TRBJ1-1; D not resolved. V was clipped by 4 bases and J by 8 bases, with 12 bases between them. This CDR3 is built from 12 residues. The V gene's germline CDR1 is SGHRS and CDR2 YFSETQ. The CDR3 DNA follows: TGCGCCAGCAGCCTCAATACCGAGGAAGCTTTCTTT. It codes for CASSLNTEEAFF.

This rearrangement joins TRBV28 to TRBJ2-2; 12 bases agree with TRBD2. From germline, CDR1 is MDHEN and CDR2 SYDVKM. This CDR3 has 17 residues. V lost 3 bases and J lost 6; bases outside the gene matches: 8. CDR3 protein: CASSLWALAGGPGELFF. CDR3 DNA sequence: TGTGCCAGCAGTTTGTGGGCGCTAGCGGGAGGGCCCGGGGAGCTGTTTTTT.

Turning to this clone: Different DNA sequences within this sample yield the same CDR3. The rearrangement joins TRBV6-5 to TRBJ1-6; no definite D call. Germline-derived CDR1 and CDR2 are MNHEY and SVGAGI. The germline V and J ends were trimmed by 10 bases and 5 bases, with 15 bases remaining between them. The CDR3 covers 14 residues. CDR3 in amino acids: CAISIGSDNSPLHF. CDR3 nucleotide sequence: TGTGCCATATCCATAGGCAGCGATAATTCACCCCTCCACTTT.

The chain uses TRBV30 and TRBJ1-2, with 7 bases that match TRBD1. The CDR3 has 13 amino acids. Losses at the gene ends were 2 bases for V and 8 bases for J; bases not matched to a gene: 8. Germline CDR1 is GTSNPN and CDR2 is SVGIG (reference sequence). The CDR3 bases are TGTGCCTGGAGTATGTCCAGGGGGGCCGGCTACACCTTC. It encodes CAWSMSRGAGYTF.

This clone was counted a few times. The chain joins TRBV7-8 to TRBJ2-7; TRBD2 aligns across 7 bases. V was clipped by 7 bases and J by 2 bases; unmatched bases: 8. The germline V gene has CDR1 SGHVS and CDR2 FQNEAQ. CDR3 size: 14 residues. This CDR3 is CASNWGGTAYEQYF. As DNA, the CDR3 is TGTGCCAGCAACTGGGGGGGGACGGCCTACGAGCAGTACTTC.

V and J are TRBV7-8 and TRBJ1-5; TRBD1 agrees at 11 bases. The germline V gene has CDR1 SGHVS and CDR2 FQNEAQ. The CDR3 is made up of 17 amino acids. J lost 5 bases, V lost 5 bases, and 11 bases had no gene match. CDR3 sequence (DNA): TGTGCCAGCAGCATGGATGTATGGACAGGGGGCGATCAGCCCCAGCATTTT. It is translated as CASSMDVWTGGDQPQHF.

The chain employs TRBV12-3 or TRBV12-4 and TRBJ1-4; TRBD1 might be the D (5 bases). The CDR3 runs to 13 residues. V was clipped by 5 bases and J by 5 bases, with 9 bases between them. The CDR3 sequence is CASSLQGNEKLFF. CDR3 nucleotides: TGTGCCAGCAGTCTGCAGGGAAATGAAAAACTGTTTTTT.

The CDR3 nucleotides read TGTGCCTGGAGTGTAAAACGTCTCATAGCTCGGGGCTACACCTTC. Translating it yields CAWSVKRLIARGYTF. This chain joins TRBV30 and TRBJ1-2; D not certain. This CDR3 contains 15 residues. Trimming took off 0 bases at V and 8 bases at J, with 19 bases between the two ends. Germline assignment: CDR1 GTSNPN and CDR2 SVGIG (reference sequence).

The chain uses TRBV9 and TRBJ1-4, with 10 nucleotides matching TRBD1. Germline V lookup: CDR1 SGDLS, CDR2 YYNGEE. The CDR3 covers 15 residues. The V gene end was trimmed by 1 base and the J gene end by 7 bases; junction bases not matched to a gene: 4. CDR3 DNA: TGTGCCAGCAGCGTATATGGACAGGGGGGTGAAAAACTGTTTTTT. Its translation is CASSVYGQGGEKLFF.

As DNA, the CDR3 is TGTGCCAGCAGCCAAGGGGGGGTAGCTCAGCCCCAGCATTTT. This encodes CASSQGGVAQPQHF. The J gene is TRBJ1-5, the V gene TRBV3-1 (or the pseudogene TRBV3-2); TRBD1 is a possible D gene (5 bases). Trimming shortened V by 1 base and J by 6 bases, and 10 bases separated the two germline ends. Germline assignment: CDR1 LGHDT and CDR2 YNNKEL (reference sequence). CDR3 length: 14 residues.

This chain links TRBV24-1 with TRBJ2-5; perhaps TRBD1 as D (5 bases). The V gene lost 5 bases and the J gene lost 6 bases, with 12 bases spanning the gap. Germline CDR1 and CDR2: KGHDR and SFDVKD. The CDR3 contains 13 residues. The CDR3 bases are TGTGCCACCAGTGGCCCAGGGTTTAAGACCCAGTACTTC. It is translated as CATSGPGFKTQYF.

DNA of the CDR3: TGTGCCAGCAGGACGACAGACAATGAGCAGTTCTTC. It is translated as CASRTTDNEQFF. This chain uses TRBV12-3 or TRBV12-4 with TRBJ2-1; perhaps TRBD1 as D (5 bases). The CDR3 length is 12 residues. With 6 bases removed from V and 5 bases from J, the gap between germline ends came to 8 bases.

This clone has a single count. V usage is TRBV7-9 and J usage is TRBJ1-2; no definite D call. The CDR3 length is 10 residues. Per the germline V gene, CDR1 is SEHNR and CDR2 is FQNEAQ (reference sequence). The V gene lost 2 bases and the J gene lost 7 bases, with 2 bases spanning the gap. The CDR3 loop reads CASSLRGYTF. CDR3 DNA: TGTGCCAGCAGCTTACGTGGCTACACCTTC.

The chain couples TRBV19 to TRBJ2-2; 7 bases line up with TRBD2. Germline V gene data show CDR1 as LNHDA and CDR2 as SQIVND (reference sequence). The CDR3 consists of 17 residues. The V gene end was trimmed by 1 base and the J gene end by 2 bases; junction bases not matched to a gene: 7. The CDR3 region is CASSIGRSGINTGELFF. CDR3 nucleotides: TGTGCCAGTAGTATAGGCAGAAGCGGGATTAACACCGGGGAGCTGTTTTTT.

The rearrangement joins TRBV6-5 to TRBJ1-1; TRBD1 aligns across 9 bases. J was trimmed by 4 bases and V by 0 bases; bases with no gene match: 6. CDR1 is MNHEY, CDR2 SVGAGI, per germline. The CDR3 length is 16 residues. The CDR3 is CASSYSGQGRGTEAFF. CDR3 sequence (DNA): TGTGCCAGCAGTTACTCGGGACAGGGCAGGGGCACTGAAGCTTTCTTT.

The V and J genes are TRBV19 and TRBJ2-7; D not certain. The V gene lost 4 bases and the J gene lost 0 bases, with 7 bases spanning the gap. Germline assignment: CDR1 LNHDA and CDR2 SQIVND (reference sequence). The CDR3 loop spans 13 amino acids. The CDR3: CASSNPSSYEQYF. CDR3 DNA sequence: TGTGCCAGTAGTAATCCTAGCTCCTACGAGCAGTACTTC.

This clone has more than one count but fewer than ten. This chain joins TRBV24-1 and TRBJ1-2; D perhaps matches TRBD1 (6 bases). The V end was cut by 2 bases, the J end by 4 bases, with 10 bases between. The CDR3 extends over 14 amino acids. Germline CDR1 reads KGHDR; CDR2 reads SFDVKD. CDR3 sequence (DNA): TGTGCCACCAGTGATTCGGGACAAATCTATGGCTACACCTTC. The encoded protein is CATSDSGQIYGYTF.

This clone was picked up one time. V and J are TRBV6-6 and TRBJ1-2, with D perhaps matching TRBD1 (6 bases). The CDR3 length is 13 residues. Germline values: CDR1 MNHNY, CDR2 SVGAGI (reference sequence). The V gene lost 6 bases and the J gene lost 5 bases, with 13 bases spanning the gap. The CDR3 nucleotides read TGTGCCAGCAGCCAAGGAAGGGGGTATGGCTACACCTTC. Amino acids: CASSQGRGYGYTF.

The V call is TRBV6-5, the J call TRBJ2-7, with 7 bases identical to TRBD2. Germline loops: CDR1 MNHEY, CDR2 SVGAGI. The CDR3 totals 15 residues. V lost 0 bases and J lost 0; bases outside the gene matches: 2. CDR3 sequence: CASSYSSGDSYEQYF. CDR3 sequence (DNA): TGTGCCAGCAGTTACTCGAGCGGGGACTCCTACGAGCAGTACTTC.